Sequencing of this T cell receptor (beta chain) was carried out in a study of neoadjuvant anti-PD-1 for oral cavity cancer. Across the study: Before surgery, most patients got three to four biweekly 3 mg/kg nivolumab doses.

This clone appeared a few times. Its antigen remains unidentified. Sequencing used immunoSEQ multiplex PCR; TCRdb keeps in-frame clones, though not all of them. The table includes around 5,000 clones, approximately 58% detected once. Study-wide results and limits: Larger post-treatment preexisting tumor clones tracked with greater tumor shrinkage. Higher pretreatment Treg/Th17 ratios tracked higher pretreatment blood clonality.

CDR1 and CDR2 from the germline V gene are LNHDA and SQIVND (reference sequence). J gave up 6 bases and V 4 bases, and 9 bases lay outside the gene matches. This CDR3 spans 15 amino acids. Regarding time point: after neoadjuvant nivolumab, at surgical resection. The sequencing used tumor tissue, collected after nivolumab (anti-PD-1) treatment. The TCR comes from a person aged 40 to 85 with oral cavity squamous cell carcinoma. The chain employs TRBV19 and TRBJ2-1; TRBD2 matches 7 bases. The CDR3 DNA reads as TGTGCCAGTAGTACCGACCGGGACTACCTCAATGAGCAGTTCTTC. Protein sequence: CASSTDRDYLNEQFF.